This TCR beta chain was captured by sequencing in a study of cytomegalovirus exposure and HLA in healthy donors. Study information: There were about 85 million unique TCRs (from HLA-typed donors) in an early data release. Study results and caveats: One variant, a missense change in DCLRE1C, was linked in a later analysis to TCR beta V- and J-gene trimming.

Trimming cost V 6 bases and J 4 bases; bases outside gene matches: 5. The CDR3 extends over 14 amino acids. Germline assignment: CDR1 PRHDT and CDR2 FYEKMQ (reference sequence). PCR was performed using 60 Vbeta and 13 Jbeta primers. Assay used: immunoSEQ multiplex PCR; TCRdb lists only in-frame clones, some missing. The sample lists tens of thousands of clones; around three quarters were seen once. With regard to this clone: What it binds is unknown.

Sequencing used PBMCs. This receptor was obtained from a middle-aged woman in good health and CMV-seropositive. The chain uses TRBV13 and TRBJ1-4; 7 bases fit TRBD1. CDR3 loop: CASRKQGLNEKLFF. Written as DNA, the CDR3 is TGTGCCAGCAGGAAACAGGGGCTTAATGAAAAACTGTTTTTT.